The rows below give T cell receptor beta chains drawn from one sample of a study of shared clonotypes between healthy human individuals. Method: immunoSEQ multiplex PCR; TCRdb's copy keeps in-frame clones and lacks some. The sample has about 1 million clones, 65% to 75% seen once. The specimen was memory CD4+ T cells sorted from blood. These receptors were collected from a man aged 18 to 29 in good health. Each CDR3 is given with its conserved first and last residue.

v_call | cdr3_aa
TRBV6-6 | CASSYVGNEETQYF
TRBV30 | CACGLTGTEAFF
TRBV11-2 | CASSRGQRNEKLFF
TRBV11-2 | CASSLSGGKYNEQFF
TRBV5-1 | CASSVLSGGASYGYTF
TRBV7-3 | CASSLGSGVSYEQYF
TRBV6-1 | CASSDGQGRSDTQYF
TRBV5-4 | CASSFPGQGVGYTF
TRBV23-1 | CASSQSAPGRRNSNQPQHF
TRBV2 | CASSEALGSPYEQYF
TRBV5-6 | CASGIAGLSYEQYF
TRBV7-2 | CASSSRHLASPLHF
TRBV6-1 | CASSGPGQVPFAAYEQYF
TRBV28 | CASRGYSGANVLTF
TRBV5-6 | CASSWGTVGSGNTIYF
TRBV7-2 | CASSLVTRVGEQYF